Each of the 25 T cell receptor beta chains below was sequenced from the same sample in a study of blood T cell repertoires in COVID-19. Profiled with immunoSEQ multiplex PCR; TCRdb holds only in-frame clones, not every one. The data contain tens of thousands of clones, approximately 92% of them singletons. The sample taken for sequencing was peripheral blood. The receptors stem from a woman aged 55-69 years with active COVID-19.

The CDR3 sequence is CASSSGTSASSYNEQFF. CDR3 DNA: TGTGCCAGCAGCTCAGGGACTAGCGCAAGCTCCTACAATGAGCAGTTCTTC. The rearrangement links TRBV7-6 to TRBJ2-1; TRBD2 matches 10 bases. The V and J ends lost 4 bases and 0 bases, in that order; junction bases with no gene match: 6. This CDR3 contains 17 residues. The germline CDR1 and CDR2 sequences are SGHVS and FNYEAQ.

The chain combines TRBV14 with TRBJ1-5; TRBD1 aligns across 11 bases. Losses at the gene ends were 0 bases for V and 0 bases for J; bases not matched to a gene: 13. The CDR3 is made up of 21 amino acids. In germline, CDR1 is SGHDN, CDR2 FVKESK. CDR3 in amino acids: CASSQDLPGQGVLYSNQPQHF. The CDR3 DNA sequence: TGTGCCAGCAGCCAAGACTTACCGGGACAGGGGGTGTTGTATAGCAATCAGCCCCAGCATTTT.

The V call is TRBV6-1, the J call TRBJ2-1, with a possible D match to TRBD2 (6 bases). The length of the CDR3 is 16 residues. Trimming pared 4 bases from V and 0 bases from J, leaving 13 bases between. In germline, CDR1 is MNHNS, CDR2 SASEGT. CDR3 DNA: TGTGCCAGCAGTGGCTTAGCGGAGAGCTCCTACAATGAGCAGTTCTTC. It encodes CASSGLAESSYNEQFF.

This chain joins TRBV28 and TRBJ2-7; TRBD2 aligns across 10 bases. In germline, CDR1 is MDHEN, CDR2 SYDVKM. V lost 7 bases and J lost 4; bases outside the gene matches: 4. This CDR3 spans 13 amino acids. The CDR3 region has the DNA TGTGCCAGCAAAGGGACTAGCGCTTACGAGCAGTACTTC. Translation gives CASKGTSAYEQYF.

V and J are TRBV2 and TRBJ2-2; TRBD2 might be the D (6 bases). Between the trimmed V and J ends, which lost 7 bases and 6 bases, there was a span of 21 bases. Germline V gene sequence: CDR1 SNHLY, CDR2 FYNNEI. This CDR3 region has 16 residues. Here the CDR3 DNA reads TGTGCCAGCACCCGGGCCGGGGGAAGTAGGGCCGGGGAGCTGTTTTTT. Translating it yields CASTRAGGSRAGELFF.

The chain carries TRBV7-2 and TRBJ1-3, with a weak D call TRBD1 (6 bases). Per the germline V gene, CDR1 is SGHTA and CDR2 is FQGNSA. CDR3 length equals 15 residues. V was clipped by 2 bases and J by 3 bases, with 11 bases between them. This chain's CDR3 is CASSLTGRDGNTIYF. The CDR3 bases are TGTGCCAGCAGCTTAACAGGGAGGGATGGAAACACCATATATTTT.

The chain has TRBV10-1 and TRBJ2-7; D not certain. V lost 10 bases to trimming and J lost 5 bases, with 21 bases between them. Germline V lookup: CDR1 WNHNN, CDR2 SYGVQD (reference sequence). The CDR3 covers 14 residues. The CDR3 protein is CATPPGLRSDEQYF. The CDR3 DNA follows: TGCGCCACCCCTCCCGGTTTGCGGAGTGACGAGCAGTACTTC.

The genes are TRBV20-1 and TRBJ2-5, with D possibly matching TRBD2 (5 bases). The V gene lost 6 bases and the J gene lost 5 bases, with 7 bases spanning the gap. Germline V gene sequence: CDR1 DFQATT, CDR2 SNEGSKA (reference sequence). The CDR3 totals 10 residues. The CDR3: CSAGGETQYF. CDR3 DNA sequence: TGCAGTGCCGGCGGGGAGACCCAGTACTTC.

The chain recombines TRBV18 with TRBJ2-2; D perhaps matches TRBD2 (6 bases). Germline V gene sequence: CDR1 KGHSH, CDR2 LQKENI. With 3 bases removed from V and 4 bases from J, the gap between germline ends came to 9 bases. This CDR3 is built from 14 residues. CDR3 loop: CASSPDGGTGELFF. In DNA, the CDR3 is TGTGCCAGCTCACCGGACGGGGGCACCGGGGAGCTGTTTTTT.

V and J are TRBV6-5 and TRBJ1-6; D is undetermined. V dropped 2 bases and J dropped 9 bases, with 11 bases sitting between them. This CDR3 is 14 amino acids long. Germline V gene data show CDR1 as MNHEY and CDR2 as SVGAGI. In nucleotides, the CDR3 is TGTGCCAGCAGTTACCAGAGCGGTAGTTCACCCCTCCACTTT. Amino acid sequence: CASSYQSGSSPLHF.

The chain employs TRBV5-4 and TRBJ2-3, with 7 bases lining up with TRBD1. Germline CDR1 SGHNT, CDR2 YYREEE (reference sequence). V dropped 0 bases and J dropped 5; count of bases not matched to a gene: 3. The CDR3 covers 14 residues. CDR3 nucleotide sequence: TGTGCCAGCAGCTTGGCATCAGGGGGAGATACGCAGTATTTT. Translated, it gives CASSLASGGDTQYF.

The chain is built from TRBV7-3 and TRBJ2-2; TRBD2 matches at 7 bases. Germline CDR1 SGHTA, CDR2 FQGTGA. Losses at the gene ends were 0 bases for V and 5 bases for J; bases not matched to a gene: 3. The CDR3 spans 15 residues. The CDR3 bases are TGTGCCAGCAGCTTAACGGGGACTAAGACCGGGGAGCTGTTTTTT. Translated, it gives CASSLTGTKTGELFF.

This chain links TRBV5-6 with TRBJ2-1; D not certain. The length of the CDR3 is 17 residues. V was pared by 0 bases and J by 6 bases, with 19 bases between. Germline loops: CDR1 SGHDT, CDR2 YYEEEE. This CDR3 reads CASSLVASLVFRNEQFF. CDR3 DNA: TGTGCCAGCAGCTTGGTTGCCAGCCTAGTTTTCCGCAATGAGCAGTTCTTC.

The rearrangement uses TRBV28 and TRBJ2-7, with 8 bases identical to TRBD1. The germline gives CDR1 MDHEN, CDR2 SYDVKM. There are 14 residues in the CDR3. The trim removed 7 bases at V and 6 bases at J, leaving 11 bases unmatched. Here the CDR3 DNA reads TGTGCCAGCACCCAGGACAGGGTTTATGTCGAGCAGTACTTC. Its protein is CASTQDRVYVEQYF. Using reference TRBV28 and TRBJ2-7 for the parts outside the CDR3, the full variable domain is DVKVTQSSRYLVKRTGEKVFLECVQDMDHENMFWYRQDPGLGLRLIYFSYDVKMKEKGDIPEGYSVSREKKERFSLILESASTNQTSMYLCASTQDRVYVEQYFGPGTRLTVT.

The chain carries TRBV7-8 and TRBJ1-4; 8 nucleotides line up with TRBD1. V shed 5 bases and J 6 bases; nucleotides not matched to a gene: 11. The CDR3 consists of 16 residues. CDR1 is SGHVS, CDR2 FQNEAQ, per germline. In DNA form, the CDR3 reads TGTGCCAGCAGCGATCTGAGGACAGGGAAAGATGAAAAACTGTTTTTT. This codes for CASSDLRTGKDEKLFF.

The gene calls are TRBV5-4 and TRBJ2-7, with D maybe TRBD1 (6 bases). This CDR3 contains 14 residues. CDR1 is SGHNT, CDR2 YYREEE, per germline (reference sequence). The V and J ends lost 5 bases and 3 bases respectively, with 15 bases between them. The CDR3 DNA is TGTGCCAGCAGTTTTCCGGGACAAAACTACGAGCAGTACTTC. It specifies CASSFPGQNYEQYF. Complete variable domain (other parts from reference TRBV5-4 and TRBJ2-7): ETGVTQSPTHLIKTRGQQVTLRCSSQSGHNTVSWYQQALGQGPQFIFQYYREEENGRGNFPPRFSGLQFPNYSSELNVNALELDDSALYLCASSFPGQNYEQYFGPGTRLTVT.

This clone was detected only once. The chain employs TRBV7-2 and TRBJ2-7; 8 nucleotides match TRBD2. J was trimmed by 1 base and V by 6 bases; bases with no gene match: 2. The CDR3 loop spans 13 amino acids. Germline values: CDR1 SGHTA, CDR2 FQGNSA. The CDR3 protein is CASRSGGSYEQYF. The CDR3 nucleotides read TGTGCCAGCAGAAGCGGGGGATCCTACGAGCAGTACTTC.

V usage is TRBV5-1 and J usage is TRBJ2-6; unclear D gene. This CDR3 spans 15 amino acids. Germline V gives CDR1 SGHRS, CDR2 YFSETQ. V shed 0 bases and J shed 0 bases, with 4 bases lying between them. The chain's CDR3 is CASSLDGSGANVLTF. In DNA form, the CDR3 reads TGCGCCAGCAGCTTGGACGGCTCTGGGGCCAACGTCCTGACTTTC.

The CDR3 sequence is CASSFSRGLIGELFF. The CDR3 region has the DNA TGTGCCAGCAGCTTTTCCAGGGGGCTAATCGGGGAGCTGTTTTTT. The chain carries TRBV7-8 and TRBJ2-2; TRBD1 aligns across 8 bases. Looked up from germline, CDR1 is SGHVS and CDR2 is FQNEAQ. With 3 bases clipped from V and 7 bases from J, the junction kept 7 bases outside the gene matches. CDR3 length equals 15 residues.

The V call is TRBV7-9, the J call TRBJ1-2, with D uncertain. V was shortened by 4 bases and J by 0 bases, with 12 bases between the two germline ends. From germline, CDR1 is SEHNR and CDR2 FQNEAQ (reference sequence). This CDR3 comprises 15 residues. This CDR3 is CASSSSALANYGYTF. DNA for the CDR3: TGTGCCAGCAGCTCCTCGGCCCTAGCTAACTATGGCTACACCTTC.

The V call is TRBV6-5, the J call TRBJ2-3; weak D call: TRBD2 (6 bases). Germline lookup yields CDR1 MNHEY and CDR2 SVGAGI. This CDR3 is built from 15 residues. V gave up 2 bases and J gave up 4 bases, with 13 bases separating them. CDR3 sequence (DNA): TGTGCCAGCAGTTACGGGCCGGGGGAGGCAGATACGCAGTATTTT. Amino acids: CASSYGPGEADTQYF.

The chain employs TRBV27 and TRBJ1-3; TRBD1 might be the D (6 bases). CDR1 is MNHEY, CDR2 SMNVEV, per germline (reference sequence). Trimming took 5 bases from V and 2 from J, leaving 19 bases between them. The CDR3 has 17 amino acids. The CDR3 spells CASSPVVLGATGNTIYF. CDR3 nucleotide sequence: TGTGCCAGCAGTCCGGTGGTTTTGGGGGCAACTGGAAACACCATATATTTT.

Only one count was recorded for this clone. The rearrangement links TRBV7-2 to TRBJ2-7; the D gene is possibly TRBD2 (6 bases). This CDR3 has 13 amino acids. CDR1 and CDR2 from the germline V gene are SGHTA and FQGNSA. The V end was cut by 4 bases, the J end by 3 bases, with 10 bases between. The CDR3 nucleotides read TGTGCCAGCAGCTCATCGGGAGACTACGAGCAGTACTTC. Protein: CASSSSGDYEQYF.

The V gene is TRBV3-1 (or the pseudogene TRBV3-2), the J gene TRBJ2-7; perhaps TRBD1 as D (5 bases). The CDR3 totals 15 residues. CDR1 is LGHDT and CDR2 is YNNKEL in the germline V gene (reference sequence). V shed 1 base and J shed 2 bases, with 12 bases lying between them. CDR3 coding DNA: TGTGCCAGCAGCCAAGCCGGGCAGGGTCCCTACGAGCAGTACTTC. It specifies CASSQAGQGPYEQYF.

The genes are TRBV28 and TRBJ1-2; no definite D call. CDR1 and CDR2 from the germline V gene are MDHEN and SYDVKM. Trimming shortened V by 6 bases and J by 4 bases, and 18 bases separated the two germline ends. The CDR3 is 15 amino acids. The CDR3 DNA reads TGTGCCAGCAGAAGGTCCACGGTAGGGAGCTATGGCTACACCTTC. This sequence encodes CASRRSTVGSYGYTF.